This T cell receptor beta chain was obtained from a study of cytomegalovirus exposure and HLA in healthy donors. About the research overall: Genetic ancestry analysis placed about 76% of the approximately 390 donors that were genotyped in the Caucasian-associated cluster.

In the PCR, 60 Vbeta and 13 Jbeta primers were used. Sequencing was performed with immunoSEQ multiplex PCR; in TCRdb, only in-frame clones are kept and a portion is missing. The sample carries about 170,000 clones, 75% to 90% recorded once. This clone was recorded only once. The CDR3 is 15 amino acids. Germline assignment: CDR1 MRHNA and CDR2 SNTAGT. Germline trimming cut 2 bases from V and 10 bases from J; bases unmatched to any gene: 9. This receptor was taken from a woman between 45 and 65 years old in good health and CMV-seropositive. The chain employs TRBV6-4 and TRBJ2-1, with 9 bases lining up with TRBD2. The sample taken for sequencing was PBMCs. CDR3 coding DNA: TGTGCCAGCAGTGACCGCGGGGGGGCCGTTGGGGAGCAGTTCTTC. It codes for CASSDRGGAVGEQFF.